Below, 14 T cell receptor beta chains from the same sample are listed, as sequenced in a study of blood T cell repertoires in COVID-19. TCRdb's copy holds only in-frame clones and misses some; the assay was immunoSEQ multiplex PCR. Of about 250,000 clones in the sample, roughly 84% were seen once. The sequenced sample was peripheral blood. All receptors derive from a human donor with COVID-19, enrolled during active disease. The donor label of this sample is uncertain.

This clone was detected only a few times. J is TRBJ2-1 and V is TRBV6-2 or TRBV6-3; D call uncertain. CDR3 length: 14 residues. The ends were cut back, 0 bases at V and 9 bases at J, with 12 bases in the middle. From germline, CDR1 is MNHEY and CDR2 SVGEGT. The CDR3 loop is CASSYSSPYGEQFF. CDR3 DNA: TGTGCCAGCAGTTACTCGAGTCCCTACGGTGAGCAGTTCTTC.

The V and J genes are TRBV7-3 and TRBJ1-2; D call uncertain. Germline CDR1 and CDR2: SGHTA and FQGTGA. Trimming removed 5 bases at V and 13 bases at J, with 11 bases between. This CDR3 is built from 10 residues. As DNA, the CDR3 is TGTGCCAGCAGCCCCCCTTGGAGCACCTTC. Protein: CASSPPWSTF. Based on the CDR3 plus reference TRBV7-3 and TRBJ1-2, the full variable domain is GAGVSQTPSNKVTEKGKYVELRCDPISGHTALYWYRQSLGQGPEFLIYFQGTGAADDSGLPNDRFFAVRPEGSVSTLKIQRTERGDSAVYLCASSPPWSTFGSGTRLTVV.

V gene TRBV28 combines with J gene TRBJ1-1; no firm D call. CDR1 and CDR2 (germline): MDHEN, SYDVKM. With 4 bases removed from V and 7 bases from J, the gap between germline ends came to 22 bases. The CDR3 has 16 amino acids. CDR3 loop: CASSSISLSGSNEAFF. DNA for the CDR3: TGTGCCAGCAGTTCTATATCCTTGAGCGGGTCTAATGAAGCTTTCTTT.

This chain joins TRBV9 and TRBJ1-2; 10 nucleotides agree with TRBD1. The ends lost 4 bases at V and 8 bases at J; junction bases unmatched: 14. Looked up from germline, CDR1 is SGDLS and CDR2 is YYNGEE. The CDR3 length is 16 residues. In nucleotides, the CDR3 is TGTGCCAGCAGCCAACACCGGGACAGGGGAACTGCGGGCTACACCTTC. Its translation is CASSQHRDRGTAGYTF.

The chain recombines TRBV28 with TRBJ1-3, with 8 nucleotides matching TRBD1. CDR3 length equals 16 residues. Germline trimming cut 4 bases from V and 2 bases from J; bases unmatched to any gene: 7. Germline lookup yields CDR1 MDHEN and CDR2 SYDVKM. DNA of the CDR3: TGTGCCAGCAGTTCGTTGACAGGGGTCACTGGAAACACCATATATTTT. This codes for CASSSLTGVTGNTIYF.

The chain is built from TRBV19 and TRBJ2-5; 7 nucleotides line up with TRBD1. The CDR3 has 14 amino acids. Trimming took 6 bases from V and 0 from J; bases not matched to a gene: 4. Germline V CDR1 and CDR2: LNHDA, SQIVND (reference sequence). The CDR3 DNA follows: TGTGCCAGTAGCCCCCAGGGGGACCAAGAGACCCAGTACTTC. It encodes CASSPQGDQETQYF.

This rearrangement joins TRBV5-4 to TRBJ1-6, with D perhaps TRBD1 (6 bases). The CDR3 sequence is 12 residues long. Germline lookup yields CDR1 SGHNT and CDR2 YYREEE (reference sequence). Trimming removed 1 base from V and 12 bases from J, with 8 bases in between. CDR3 residues: CASSLPGVPLHF. As DNA, the CDR3 is TGTGCCAGCAGCTTGCCAGGGGTACCCCTCCACTTT.

This clone came up many times. The CDR3 sequence is CASSQGTSDYEQYF. For the CDR3, the DNA is TGTGCCAGCAGCCAAGGGACTAGCGACTACGAGCAGTACTTC. The rearrangement links TRBV5-4 to TRBJ2-7, with 10 bases identical to TRBD2. Trimming took 4 bases from V and 3 from J; bases not matched to a gene: 4. Germline CDR1 reads SGHNT; CDR2 reads YYREEE (reference sequence). The CDR3 runs to 14 residues. Variable domain in full (rest from reference TRBV5-4 and TRBJ2-7): ETGVTQSPTHLIKTRGQQVTLRCSSQSGHNTVSWYQQALGQGPQFIFQYYREEENGRGNFPPRFSGLQFPNYSSELNVNALELDDSALYLCASSQGTSDYEQYFGPGTRLTVT.

The sample holds many counts of this clone. The chain uses TRBV3-1 (or the pseudogene TRBV3-2) and TRBJ1-5; D is perhaps TRBD1 (6 bases). V was clipped by 3 bases and J by 5 bases, with 11 bases between them. The CDR3 spans 14 residues. CDR1 and CDR2 (germline): LGHDT, YNNKEL (reference sequence). CDR3 loop: CASSQTGSYQPQHF. For the CDR3, the DNA is TGTGCCAGCAGCCAGACAGGTTCCTATCAGCCCCAGCATTTT.

This rearrangement joins TRBV9 to TRBJ2-7, with D perhaps TRBD1 (7 bases). Looked up from germline, CDR1 is SGDLS and CDR2 is YYNGEE. V lost 6 bases and J 2 bases, leaving 15 bases between the germline ends. The CDR3 is 14 residues long. In DNA form, the CDR3 reads TGTGCCAGCAACCCCCAGGGGGGCCCCTACGAGCAGTACTTC. It is translated as CASNPQGGPYEQYF.

The rearrangement uses TRBV5-5 and TRBJ1-1, with TRBD1 identical over 7 bases. The CDR3 covers 14 residues. The trim removed 3 bases at V and 3 bases at J, leaving 5 bases unmatched. The germline gives CDR1 SGHKS, CDR2 YYEKEE (reference sequence). CDR3 coding DNA: TGTGCCAGCAGCTCTGACAGGGCGTACACTGAAGCTTTCTTT. This translates into CASSSDRAYTEAFF.

The chain joins TRBV5-1 to TRBJ1-1; the D gene is possibly TRBD1 (6 bases). CDR1 is SGHRS, CDR2 YFSETQ, per germline. CDR3 size: 16 residues. V was pared by 4 bases and J by 1 base, with 17 bases between. This CDR3 reads CASSRGHSSGNTEAFF. DNA of the CDR3: TGCGCCAGCAGCAGGGGACATTCCTCGGGGAACACTGAAGCTTTCTTT.

The rearrangement joins TRBV23-1 to TRBJ1-5; TRBD1 matches 7 bases. TRBV23-1 is an open reading frame whose function is uncertain. The junction had 6 bases not matched to a gene; V was cut back by 4 bases and J by 3 bases. CDR3 length: 15 residues. The CDR3 nucleotides are TGCGCCAGCAGTCTAAAGGACAGGAACAATCAGCCCCAGCATTTT. It specifies CASSLKDRNNQPQHF.

This chain links TRBV9 with TRBJ2-3, with a weak D call TRBD2 (6 bases). V lost 3 bases and J 6 bases, leaving 20 bases between the germline ends. Germline CDR1 SGDLS, CDR2 YYNGEE. There are 16 residues in the CDR3. CDR3 region: CASSDRVGGGSDTQYF. For the CDR3, the DNA is TGTGCCAGCAGCGACCGCGTGGGAGGAGGTTCCGATACGCAGTATTTT. Supplemented by reference TRBV9 and TRBJ2-3, the full variable domain reads DSGVTQTPKHLITATGQRVTLRCSPRSGDLSVYWYQQSLDQGLQFLIQYYNGEERAKGNILERFSAQQFPDLHSELNLSSLELGDSALYFCASSDRVGGGSDTQYFGPGTRLTVL.